The 24 T cell receptor beta chains below all came from one sample that was sequenced in a study of identical twins. TCRdb re-derived calls from the 5' RACE reads in MiXCR, one entry per CDR3 protein. The data contain 1.5 million to 2 million distinct CDR3 sequences, roughly a third of them seen just once; the ten biggest clones take up about 0.25%. Sequenced input: cord blood. The source of these receptors is a newborn girl in good health.

In its sample, this clonotype was seen once. The chain is built from TRBV5-1 and TRBJ2-2; 8 nucleotides line up with TRBD2. Per germline, CDR1 SGHRS and CDR2 YFSETQ. The CDR3 is 16 amino acids. With V trimmed by 0 bases and J by 3 bases, 4 bases remained unmatched. The CDR3 loop reads CASSLGRGGHTGELFF. The CDR3 nucleotides are TGCGCCAGCAGCTTGGGTCGGGGGGGCCACACCGGGGAGCTGTTTTTT.

The genes are TRBV4-1 and TRBJ1-2; the D gene is possibly TRBD1 (5 bases). V was clipped by 1 base and J by 4 bases, with 13 bases between them. The CDR3 contains 15 residues. The V gene's germline CDR1 is MGHRA and CDR2 YSYEKL. In nucleotides, the CDR3 is TGCGCCAGCAGCCAAGGGTTGTTTGGGACCTATGGCTACACCTTC. This encodes CASSQGLFGTYGYTF.

The sample holds a few counts of this clonotype. One junction end does not reproduce the germline sequence, and a read error may be involved. This chain joins TRBV3-1 and TRBJ1-5, with a possible D match to TRBD1 (6 bases). CDR3 size: 15 residues. The germline V gene has CDR1 LGHDT and CDR2 YNNKEL (reference sequence). In DNA form, the CDR3 reads TGTGCCAGCAGTCAAGGGGGGACCTTCAATCAGCCCCAGCATTTT. It is translated as CASSQGGTFNQPQHF.

This chain joins TRBV7-9 and TRBJ2-5; TRBD1 or TRBD2 may be the D gene (7 bases each). Judging by the DNA end, TRBJ2-7 fits better; the J call may be wrong. The CDR3 runs to 15 residues. Per germline, CDR1 SEHNR and CDR2 FQNEAQ (reference sequence). In DNA, the CDR3 is TGTGCCAGCAGCCAGAACCGTCAGGGGGGGTACGAGCAGTACTTC. Translation gives CASSQNRQGGYEQYF.

The rearrangement joins TRBV11-2 to TRBJ2-4; TRBD1 is a possible D gene (6 bases). The J call may be incorrect, as the DNA end agrees better with TRBJ2-7. The CDR3 consists of 16 residues. CDR1 and CDR2 from the germline V gene are SGHAT and FQNNGV. CDR3 coding DNA: TGTGCCAGCAGCTTAGGTCTTGGGACAATAAACTACGAGCAGTACTTC. It yields the protein CASSLGLGTINYEQYF.

The chain uses TRBV20-1 and TRBJ1-5, with 9 bases aligning to TRBD1. V shed 4 bases, J shed 7 bases, and the junction held 11 bases outside the gene matches. Per the germline V gene, CDR1 is DFQATT and CDR2 is SNEGSKA (reference sequence). The CDR3 totals 15 residues. In DNA, the CDR3 is TGCAGTGCTATATCCGGGACAGGGAGGTCGCAGCCCCAGCATTTT. This encodes CSAISGTGRSQPQHF.

This chain joins TRBV5-1 and TRBJ1-1; D not resolved. Germline lookup yields CDR1 SGHRS and CDR2 YFSETQ. The ends were cut back, 2 bases at V and 4 bases at J, with 15 bases in the middle. CDR3 size: 15 residues. CDR3 DNA sequence: TGCGCCAGCAGCTTAGGGCCGGGTTCTGCCACTGAAGCTTTCTTT. Protein: CASSLGPGSATEAFF.

This clonotype was counted a single time. The rearrangement links TRBV5-1 to TRBJ1-1; the D gene is possibly TRBD1 (5 bases). The length of the CDR3 is 14 residues. Per the germline V gene, CDR1 is SGHRS and CDR2 is YFSETQ. The V end was cut by 0 bases, the J end by 5 bases, with 11 bases between. As DNA, the CDR3 is TGCGCCAGCAGCTTGGAGGAGGGGAGGACTGAAGCTTTCTTT. Protein: CASSLEEGRTEAFF.

This clonotype was seen a few times. The rearrangement uses TRBV2 and TRBJ1-2; D is unclear. The V gene lost 6 bases and the J gene lost 2 bases, with 10 bases spanning the gap. The CDR3 has 13 residues. From germline, CDR1 is SNHLY and CDR2 FYNNEI. CDR3 sequence (DNA): TGTGCCAGCAGAGACGGACCCAACTATGGCTACACCTTC. This gives the protein CASRDGPNYGYTF.

For the CDR3, the DNA is TGTGCCAGCAGTGAATTGTTGAAACAAGAGACCCAGTACTTC. The encoded protein is CASSELLKQETQYF. This chain uses TRBV25-1 with TRBJ2-5, with D unresolved. The CDR3 sequence is 14 residues long. V dropped 1 base and J dropped 2 bases, with 8 bases sitting between them. Germline V lookup: CDR1 MGHDK, CDR2 SYGVNS.

The chain recombines TRBV29-1 with TRBJ2-1; the match to TRBD1 covers 10 bases. Germline V gene lookup returns CDR1 SQVTM and CDR2 ANQGSEA. Trimming removed 6 bases from V and 6 bases from J; junction bases left unmatched: 14. This CDR3 comprises 16 residues. The CDR3 reads CSVLWGTGVWINEQFF. For the CDR3, the DNA is TGCAGCGTCCTCTGGGGGACAGGGGTTTGGATCAATGAGCAGTTCTTC.

J is TRBJ1-1 and V is TRBV20-1; unclear D gene. This CDR3 is 13 amino acids long. CDR1 DFQATT and CDR2 SNEGSKA come from the germline V gene (reference sequence). The germline V and J ends were trimmed by 3 bases and 6 bases, with 14 bases remaining between them. The DNA for the CDR3 is TGCAGTGCTAGCCCCGGATTGTGGGCTGAAGCTTTCTTT. This gives the protein CSASPGLWAEAFF.

The V gene is TRBV5-4, the J gene TRBJ2-2, with TRBD2 identical over 8 bases. Germline V gene lookup returns CDR1 SGHNT and CDR2 YYREEE (reference sequence). The V segment lost 4 bases and the J segment 0 bases; nucleotides outside the gene matches: 5. The CDR3 consists of 16 residues. The DNA for the CDR3 is TGTGCCAGCAGCGCGTTAGCGGGGTCGAACACCGGGGAGCTGTTTTTT. Encoded protein: CASSALAGSNTGELFF.

This clonotype has just a few counts. V gene TRBV27 combines with J gene TRBJ2-1; 13 positions agree with TRBD2. The CDR3 sequence is 17 residues long. Germline CDR1 MNHEY, CDR2 SMNVEV (reference sequence). J was trimmed by 2 bases and V by 6 bases; bases with no gene match: 7. The CDR3 coding sequence is TGTGCCAGCAGCCTCGGGACTAGCGGGATCCCCTACAATGAGCAGTTCTTC. Protein sequence: CASSLGTSGIPYNEQFF.

As to this clonotype: A read error may be the cause here, since a much bigger clone is one base away. This chain joins TRBV6-2 or TRBV6-3 and TRBJ2-1; D not certain. Germline assignment: CDR1 MNHEY and CDR2 SVGEGT. This CDR3 spans 13 amino acids. CDR3 DNA sequence: TGTGTCAGCAGTTACGCTAGACGCAATGAGCAGTTCTTC. Translated: CVSSYARRNEQFF.

This clonotype was seen only a few times. J is TRBJ2-1 and V is TRBV5-1; the match to TRBD2 covers 14 bases. The germline V gene has CDR1 SGHRS and CDR2 YFSETQ. The CDR3 loop spans 20 amino acids. With 4 bases clipped from V and 0 bases from J, the junction kept 12 bases outside the gene matches. The CDR3 protein is CASSHRGLAGALDSYNEQFF. The CDR3 nucleotides read TGCGCCAGCAGCCACCGGGGACTAGCGGGGGCCTTGGACTCCTACAATGAGCAGTTCTTC.

This clonotype was detected only a few times. The V call is TRBV20-1, the J call TRBJ2-5; 7 bases line up with TRBD1. The germline gives CDR1 DFQATT, CDR2 SNEGSKA (reference sequence). The junction had 5 bases not matched to a gene; V was cut back by 0 bases and J by 1 base. The CDR3 extends over 15 amino acids. The DNA for the CDR3 is TGCAGTGCTAGAGATCAGGCAGGGGGCCAAGAGACCCAGTACTTC. Translation gives CSARDQAGGQETQYF.

V usage is TRBV24-1 and J usage is TRBJ2-1; a weak D match, TRBD2 (6 bases). CDR3 length: 16 amino acids. The V end was cut by 7 bases, the J end by 5 bases, with 20 bases between. In germline, CDR1 is KGHDR, CDR2 SFDVKD. The CDR3: CATSRLGGGQNNEQFF. CDR3 DNA: TGTGCCACCAGCAGACTTGGGGGAGGCCAGAACAATGAGCAGTTCTTC.

In this sample, this clonotype turned up a few times. The rearrangement joins TRBV3-1 to TRBJ2-4, with D tentatively TRBD1 (5 bases). This CDR3 contains 15 residues. V gave up 1 base and J gave up 1 base, with 8 bases separating them. CDR1 is LGHDT and CDR2 is YNNKEL in the germline V gene (reference sequence). Here the CDR3 DNA reads TGTGCCAGCAGCCAAGGGGGCAGGGCCAAAAACATTCAGTACTTC. This codes for CASSQGGRAKNIQYF.

In its sample, this clonotype was seen a few times. The gene calls are TRBV14 and TRBJ2-5; no clear D gene. Germline CDR1 SGHDN, CDR2 FVKESK. The CDR3 spans 17 residues. The V gene lost 1 base and the J gene lost 2 bases, with 17 bases spanning the gap. The CDR3 bases are TGTGCCAGCAGCCAAGTTTATGGCACAGTTCTACAAGAGACCCAGTACTTC. The encoded protein is CASSQVYGTVLQETQYF.

The J gene is TRBJ2-7, the V gene TRBV20-1; D may be TRBD2 (7 bases). The CDR3 totals 14 residues. The V gene lost 6 bases and the J gene lost 4 bases, with 19 bases spanning the gap. CDR1 is DFQATT and CDR2 is SNEGSKA in the germline V gene (reference sequence). CDR3: CSAYHGGQRYEQYF. The CDR3 region has the DNA TGCAGTGCCTACCACGGGGGGCAAAGGTACGAGCAGTACTTC.

The chain is built from TRBV18 and TRBJ2-3; D uncertain. Trimming stripped 4 bases from V and 4 bases from J, with 12 bases between. The CDR3 runs to 14 residues. Germline CDR1 reads KGHSH; CDR2 reads LQKENI. CDR3 sequence reads: CASSLPARPDTQYF. Written as DNA, the CDR3 is TGTGCCAGCTCACTTCCGGCGAGACCAGATACGCAGTATTTT.

This chain connects TRBV12-3 or TRBV12-4 to TRBJ1-1; tentatively, D is TRBD1 (5 bases). The CDR3 covers 13 residues. V was clipped by 7 bases and J by 7 bases, with 16 bases between them. DNA of the CDR3: TGTGCCAGCAACCCGGACATCAGGTATGAAGCTTTCTTT. Protein product: CASNPDIRYEAFF.

The J gene is TRBJ1-2, the V gene TRBV28, with 7 bases aligning to TRBD1. The CDR3 is 15 residues long. V lost 9 bases to trimming and J lost 2 bases; unmatched junction nucleotides: 12. Germline V lookup: CDR1 MDHEN, CDR2 SYDVKM. The CDR3 sequence: CARKGGLGPNYGYTF. The CDR3 bases are TGTGCCAGGAAAGGGGGCCTCGGTCCCAACTATGGCTACACCTTC.